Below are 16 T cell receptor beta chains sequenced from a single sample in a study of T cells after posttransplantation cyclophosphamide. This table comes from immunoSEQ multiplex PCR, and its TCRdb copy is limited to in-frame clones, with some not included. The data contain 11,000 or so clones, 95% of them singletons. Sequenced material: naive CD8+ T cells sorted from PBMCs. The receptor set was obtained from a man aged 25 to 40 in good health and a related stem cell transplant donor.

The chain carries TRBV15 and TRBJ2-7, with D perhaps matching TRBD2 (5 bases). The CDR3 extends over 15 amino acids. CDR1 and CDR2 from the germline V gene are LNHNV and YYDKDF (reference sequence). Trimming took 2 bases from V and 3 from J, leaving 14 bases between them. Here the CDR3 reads CATSRYGRTGYEQYF. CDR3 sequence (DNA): TGTGCCACCAGCAGATATGGGAGAACGGGCTACGAGCAGTACTTC.

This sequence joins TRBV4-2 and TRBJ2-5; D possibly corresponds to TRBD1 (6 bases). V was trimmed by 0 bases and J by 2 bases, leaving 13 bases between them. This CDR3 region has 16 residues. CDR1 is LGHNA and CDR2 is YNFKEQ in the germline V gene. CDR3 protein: CASSQDGEGQQETQYF. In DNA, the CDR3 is TGTGCCAGCAGCCAAGATGGGGAAGGACAGCAAGAGACCCAGTACTTC.

The CDR3 DNA reads TGCGCCAGCAGCTTTGCGGGGTCCCCTGAAGCTTTCTTT. It yields the protein CASSFAGSPEAFF. V and J are TRBV5-1 and TRBJ1-1; D gene ambiguous. The CDR3 loop spans 13 amino acids. CDR1 and CDR2 from the germline V gene are SGHRS and YFSETQ. Trimming removed 2 bases from V and 6 bases from J, with 11 bases in between.

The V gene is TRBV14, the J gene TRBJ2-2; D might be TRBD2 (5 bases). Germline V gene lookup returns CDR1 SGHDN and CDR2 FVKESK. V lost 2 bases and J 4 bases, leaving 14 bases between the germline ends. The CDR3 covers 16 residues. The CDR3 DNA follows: TGTGCCAGCAGCCAAAAATTAGCGCAACTCACCGGGGAGCTGTTTTTT. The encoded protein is CASSQKLAQLTGELFF.

CDR3 protein: CASSLTSGGLTYEQYF. CDR3 bases: TGTGCCAGCAGCCTCACTAGCGGGGGCCTTACCTACGAGCAGTACTTC. The chain employs TRBV27 and TRBJ2-7, with TRBD2 matching over 11 bases. J was trimmed by 2 bases and V by 6 bases; bases with no gene match: 9. The CDR3 runs to 16 residues. Germline CDR1 MNHEY, CDR2 SMNVEV (reference sequence).

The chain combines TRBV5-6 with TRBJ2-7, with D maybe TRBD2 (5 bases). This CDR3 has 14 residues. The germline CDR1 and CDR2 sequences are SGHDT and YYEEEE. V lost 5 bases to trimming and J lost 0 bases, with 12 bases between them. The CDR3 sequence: CASRLTGSSYEQYF. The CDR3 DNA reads TGTGCCAGCAGGTTAACGGGGAGCTCCTACGAGCAGTACTTC.

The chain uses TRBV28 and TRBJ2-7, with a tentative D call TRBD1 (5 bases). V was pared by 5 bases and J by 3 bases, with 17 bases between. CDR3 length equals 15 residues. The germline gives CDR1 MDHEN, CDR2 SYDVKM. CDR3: CASSAQGSLLYEQYF. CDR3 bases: TGTGCCAGCAGTGCCCAGGGTAGTCTGCTCTACGAGCAGTACTTC.

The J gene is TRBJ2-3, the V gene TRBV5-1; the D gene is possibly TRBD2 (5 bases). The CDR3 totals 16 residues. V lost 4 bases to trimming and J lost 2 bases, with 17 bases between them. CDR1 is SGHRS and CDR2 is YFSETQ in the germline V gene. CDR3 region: CASSPFGMEATDTQYF. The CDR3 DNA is TGCGCCAGCAGCCCATTCGGGATGGAGGCCACAGATACGCAGTATTTT.

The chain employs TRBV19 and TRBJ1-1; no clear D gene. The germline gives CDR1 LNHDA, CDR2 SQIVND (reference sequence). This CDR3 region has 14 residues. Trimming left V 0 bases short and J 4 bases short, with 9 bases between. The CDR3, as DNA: TGTGCCAGTAGTATAGATCTAGAGGGCACTGAAGCTTTCTTT. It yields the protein CASSIDLEGTEAFF.

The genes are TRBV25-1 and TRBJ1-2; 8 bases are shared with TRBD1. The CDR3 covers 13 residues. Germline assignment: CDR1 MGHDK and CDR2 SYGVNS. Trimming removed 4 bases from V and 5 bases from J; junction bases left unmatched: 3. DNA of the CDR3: TGTGCCAGCAGTGGGACAGGGACTTATGGCTACACCTTC. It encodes CASSGTGTYGYTF.

This chain's CDR3 is CASSYSGGALGTEAFF. CDR3 DNA: TGTGCCAGCAGTTACTCGGGGGGGGCCTTGGGCACTGAAGCTTTCTTT. The rearrangement joins TRBV6-5 to TRBJ1-1, with D perhaps matching TRBD1 (6 bases). V was clipped by 0 bases and J by 4 bases, with 15 bases between them. The CDR3 consists of 16 residues. Germline-derived CDR1 and CDR2 are MNHEY and SVGAGI.

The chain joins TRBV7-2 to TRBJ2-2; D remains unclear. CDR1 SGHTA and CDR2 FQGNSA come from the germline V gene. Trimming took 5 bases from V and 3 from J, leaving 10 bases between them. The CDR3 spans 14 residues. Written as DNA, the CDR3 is TGTGCCAGCAGCCAGAACATGTACACCGGGGAGCTGTTTTTT. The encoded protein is CASSQNMYTGELFF.

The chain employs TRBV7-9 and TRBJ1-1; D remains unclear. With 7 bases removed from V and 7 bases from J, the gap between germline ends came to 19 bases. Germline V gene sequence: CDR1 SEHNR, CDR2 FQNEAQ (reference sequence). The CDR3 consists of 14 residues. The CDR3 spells CASTVREGDLEAFF. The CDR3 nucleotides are TGTGCCAGCACCGTAAGAGAGGGCGATCTTGAAGCTTTCTTT.

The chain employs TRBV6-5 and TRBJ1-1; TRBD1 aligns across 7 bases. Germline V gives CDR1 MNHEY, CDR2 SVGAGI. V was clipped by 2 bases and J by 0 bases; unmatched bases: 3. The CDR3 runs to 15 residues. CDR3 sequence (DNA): TGTGCCAGCAGTTACGGGACAGAGATGAACACTGAAGCTTTCTTT. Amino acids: CASSYGTEMNTEAFF.

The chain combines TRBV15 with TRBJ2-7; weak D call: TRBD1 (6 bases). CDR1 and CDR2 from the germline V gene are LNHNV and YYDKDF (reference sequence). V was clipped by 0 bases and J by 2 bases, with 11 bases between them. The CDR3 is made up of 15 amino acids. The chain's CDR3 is CATSRDRGRAYEQYF. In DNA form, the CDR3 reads TGTGCCACCAGCAGAGACAGGGGAAGAGCCTACGAGCAGTACTTC.

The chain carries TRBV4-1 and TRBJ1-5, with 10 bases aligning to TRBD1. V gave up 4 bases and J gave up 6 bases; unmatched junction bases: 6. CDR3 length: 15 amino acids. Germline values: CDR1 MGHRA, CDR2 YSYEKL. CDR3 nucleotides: TGCGCCAGCAGCCCCGGGACAGGGGTCGCTCAGCCCCAGCATTTT. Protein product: CASSPGTGVAQPQHF.